This T cell receptor beta chain was recovered during a study of T cell changes during pregnancy in multiple sclerosis. Trimming took 7 bases from V and 6 from J, leaving 27 bases between them. The CDR3 has 17 amino acids. Method: immunoSEQ multiplex PCR; TCRdb's copy keeps in-frame clones and lacks some. The sample carries 64,000 or so clones, around 93% recorded once. This TCR came from a female donor with multiple sclerosis, enrolled in a pregnancy study. The specimen comprised peripheral blood, sampled in the first trimester of pregnancy. The V gene is TRBV5-3, the J gene TRBJ2-3, with D perhaps matching TRBD2 (6 bases). TRBV5-3 is recorded as an ORF, its role being uncertain. The CDR3 loop is CARWGVLSFYPPDTQYF. DNA for the CDR3: TGTGCCAGATGGGGGGTGTTAAGTTTCTACCCACCCGATACGCAGTATTTT.